These T cell receptor beta chains were read from a single sample in a study of CD8+ T cells in alopecia areata. Sequencing used immunoSEQ multiplex PCR; TCRdb keeps in-frame clones, though not all of them. The sample has fewer than 200,000 clones, approximately 59% seen once. The material was CD4+ T cells sorted from blood, obtained at week 0. These receptor sequences come from a human donor with alopecia areata. Both conserved end residues are trimmed from each CDR3. The order of the fields is clone size, V gene, CDR3 length, CDR3 protein. A clone size is listed for some rows: how often the clone was seen (once, few, many), or a class if it is expanded.

>NA|TRBV28|14
ASSRGGGSGANVLT
>NA|TRBV30|11
AWSWDRGNRAF
>NA|TRBV29-1|11
SALGQGNQPQH
>NA|TRBV29-1|13
SAELRTGRPYEQY
>NA|TRBV7-9|10
ASSSDRGTQY
>NA|TRBV4-2|14
ASRPTLSTGTGELF
>NA|TRBV19|11
ASSSRGRDTQY
>once|TRBV5-1|12
ASSFGGSNYGYT
>NA|TRBV7-6|10
ASSLGEEGQY
>NA|TRBV15|13
ATSSRTDLNEKLF
>NA|TRBV11-3|15
ASSLDSAGASSYEQY
>many|TRBV29-1|11
SVAAGGSYEQY
>NA|TRBV15|14
ATSQQLGQGNQPQH
>NA|TRBV20-1|8
SARGEEQF
>NA|TRBV20-1|8
SASFPGYT